Below, 8 T cell receptor beta chains from the same sample are listed, as sequenced in a study of blood T cell repertoires in COVID-19. Sequenced by immunoSEQ multiplex PCR; TCRdb stores in-frame clones only, minus some. The table shows 210,000 or so clones, with approximately 80% occurring only once. The sequenced material came from peripheral blood. The receptors come from a man aged 50 to 59 who had recovered from COVID-19.

J is TRBJ1-5 and V is TRBV29-1; D is unresolved. The CDR3 has 12 residues. CDR1 and CDR2 (germline): SQVTM, ANQGSEA. Trimming removed 4 bases at V and 4 bases at J, with 8 bases between. CDR3 in amino acids: CSVVAGNQPQHF. In DNA form, the CDR3 reads TGCAGCGTTGTAGCCGGGAATCAGCCCCAGCATTTT. The full variable domain, in which reference TRBV29-1 and TRBJ1-5 provide the parts outside the CDR3, is SAVISQKPSRDICQRGTSLTIQCQVDSQVTMMFWYRQQPGQSLTLIATANQGSEATYESGFVIDKFPISRPNLTFSTLTVSNMSPEDSSIYLCSVVAGNQPQHFGDGTRLSIL.

V is TRBV19 and J is TRBJ2-5, with 11 bases that match TRBD1. The length of the CDR3 is 16 residues. Germline V gives CDR1 LNHDA, CDR2 SQIVND (reference sequence). With 5 bases clipped from V and 4 bases from J, the junction kept 9 bases outside the gene matches. CDR3 in DNA: TGTGCCAGTAGTCCCAGGACAGGGGGCGAGGTAGAGACCCAGTACTTC. It translates to CASSPRTGGEVETQYF.

V and J are TRBV11-3 and TRBJ2-1, with D possibly TRBD2 on 6 matching bases. This CDR3 spans 16 amino acids. Trimming left V 1 base short and J 0 bases short, with 10 bases between. Germline V gene data show CDR1 as SGHNT and CDR2 as YENEEA. The CDR3 loop reads CASSLGGVSSYNEQFF. CDR3 nucleotide sequence: TGTGCCAGCAGCTTAGGGGGGGTGAGCTCCTACAATGAGCAGTTCTTC.

V is TRBV28 and J is TRBJ2-3, with D possibly being TRBD2 (6 bases). V dropped 4 bases and J dropped 1 base, with 21 bases sitting between them. Germline V gene sequence: CDR1 MDHEN, CDR2 SYDVKM. This CDR3 is 18 amino acids long. The CDR3, as DNA: TGTGCCAGCAGTTCCTTATGGCCCCCCCCGGGAGGCACAGATACGCAGTATTTT. This codes for CASSSLWPPPGGTDTQYF.

This rearrangement joins TRBV5-4 to TRBJ1-1, with 7 bases matching TRBD1. V shed 3 bases, J shed 0 bases, and the junction held 8 bases outside the gene matches. The germline V gene has CDR1 SGHNT and CDR2 YYREEE (reference sequence). The length of the CDR3 is 16 residues. Here the CDR3 reads CASSSGHTGVNTEAFF. CDR3 in DNA: TGTGCCAGCAGCTCGGGGCATACAGGGGTGAACACTGAAGCTTTCTTT.

The genes are TRBV21-1 and TRBJ1-2; the DNA was not compared with TRBD1, the D call given in the table. TRBV21-1 is a listed pseudogene. The CDR3 loop spans 14 amino acids. CDR3 sequence reads: CASSKTRTGRGYTF. The CDR3, as DNA: TGTGCCAGCAGCAAAACCAGGACAGGTAGAGGCTACACCTTC.

The gene calls are TRBV19 and TRBJ1-2, with 7 positions matching TRBD1. Germline trimming cut 8 bases from V and 8 bases from J; bases unmatched to any gene: 14. The CDR3 spans 14 residues. Germline CDR1 and CDR2: LNHDA and SQIVND (reference sequence). CDR3 bases: TGTGCCAGTCGAACAGGGGCCCAGGAGCGAGGCTACACCTTC. It yields the protein CASRTGAQERGYTF.

The J gene is TRBJ2-5, the V gene TRBV5-1, with a possible D match to TRBD2 (6 bases). Per germline, CDR1 SGHRS and CDR2 YFSETQ. Trimming removed 1 base from V and 1 base from J, with 17 bases in between. The CDR3 sequence is 17 residues long. The CDR3 loop is CASSLLGGGGGQETQYF. The CDR3 nucleotides read TGCGCCAGCAGCTTGTTGGGGGGAGGCGGTGGCCAAGAGACCCAGTACTTC.